These 5 T cell receptor beta chains were all obtained from the same sample, sequenced in a study of T cell responses to AZD1222 COVID-19 vaccine. Sequencing was performed with immunoSEQ multiplex PCR; in TCRdb, only in-frame clones are kept and a portion is missing. This table has about 98,000 clones, about 85% appearing once. Specimen: peripheral blood, collected on day 0 of AZD1222 vaccination. The receptors derive from an adult in good health.

The V gene is TRBV6-5, the J gene TRBJ1-5; 7 nucleotides line up with TRBD1. Trimming removed 5 bases from V and 5 bases from J; junction bases left unmatched: 6. The V gene's germline CDR1 is MNHEY and CDR2 SVGAGI. The CDR3 contains 14 residues. CDR3 protein: CASSQDRLYQPQHF. The CDR3 nucleotides read TGTGCCAGCAGTCAGGACAGGCTTTATCAGCCCCAGCATTTT.

This clone was counted once. The CDR3 DNA follows: TGTGCCACCAGCAGAGATGTTCCCCGCCGAGAGACCCAGTACTTC. The encoded protein is CATSRDVPRRETQYF. The chain has TRBV15 and TRBJ2-5; D remains ambiguous. With 0 bases removed from V and 4 bases from J, the gap between germline ends came to 12 bases. CDR1 and CDR2 from the germline V gene are LNHNV and YYDKDF (reference sequence). This CDR3 is 15 amino acids long.

J is TRBJ1-2 and V is TRBV27; 7 bases line up with TRBD1. Germline V gene sequence: CDR1 MNHEY, CDR2 SMNVEV (reference sequence). V lost 3 bases and J lost 6; bases outside the gene matches: 10. CDR3 length equals 15 residues. CDR3 amino acids: CASSFTGVLTNGYTF. The CDR3 nucleotides are TGTGCCAGCAGTTTTACAGGGGTGCTAACTAATGGCTACACCTTC.

This chain uses TRBV7-6 with TRBJ1-1; 7 bases are shared with TRBD1. This CDR3 contains 15 residues. The ends lost 4 bases at V and 1 base at J; junction bases unmatched: 6. Germline assignment: CDR1 SGHVS and CDR2 FNYEAQ. CDR3 amino acids: CASSSTRTGNTEAFF. The CDR3 DNA reads TGTGCCAGCAGCTCAACCCGGACAGGGAACACTGAAGCTTTCTTT. Complete variable domain (other parts from reference TRBV7-6 and TRBJ1-1): GAGVSQSPRYKVTKRGQDVALRCDPISGHVSLYWYRQALGQGPEFLTYFNYEAQQDKSGLPNDRFSAERPEGSISTLTIQRTEQRDSAMYRCASSSTRTGNTEAFFGQGTRLTVV.

The chain is built from TRBV10-3 and TRBJ1-5; D gene uncertain. Germline CDR1 is ENHRY and CDR2 is SYGVKD. The CDR3 has 13 amino acids. The V end lost 3 bases, the J end lost 7 bases, and 10 bases lay between the germline ends. The CDR3 region is CAISDSGVQPQHF. In DNA form, the CDR3 reads TGTGCCATCAGTGACAGCGGGGTCCAGCCCCAGCATTTT.